Listed below are T cell receptor beta chains from one sample, sequenced in a study of T cell repertoires in cytomegalovirus infection. TCRdb ran MiXCR on the reads and lists one entry per CDR3 protein. The profile covers about 830,000 distinct CDR3 sequences, with roughly 33% appearing a single time and roughly 12% taken by the ten largest. The antigens for these receptors are not known. The sample in question was cultured CD8+ T cells from PBMCs, obtained from culture after CMV antigen stimulation. All receptors derive from a human donor in good health (CMV status not recorded). Some clones in this sample may be carry-over from other donors' samples. The CDR3 runs from the conserved cysteine through the conserved F or W. The order of the fields is V gene, D gene, J gene, clone size, CDR3 protein, CDR3 DNA. The D gene is left open where the match is weak. Not every row has a clone size; where given, it reads once, few, many or a size class.

V: TRBV6-1; D: .; J: TRBJ2-1; size: many; CDR3: CGSGYGGTGNEQFF; DNA: TGTGGCAGCGGGTACGGGGGTACCGGAAATGAGCAGTTCTTC
V: TRBV7-9; D: .; J: TRBJ2-1; size: few; CDR3: CASSLGGVDDNEQFF; DNA: TGTGCCAGCAGCTTAGGAGGGGTGGACGACAATGAGCAGTTCTTC
V: TRBV24-1; D: .; J: TRBJ2-4; size: .; CDR3: CATSDPREEIAKNIQYF; DNA: TGTGCCACCAGTGATCCCCGAGAAGAAATAGCCAAAAACATTCAGTACTTC
V: TRBV7-9; D: .; J: TRBJ2-7; size: few; CDR3: CASSLVFMGTSTEDQYF; DNA: TGTGCCAGCAGCTTAGTTTTCATGGGGACGTCGACTGAAGATCAGTACTTC
V: TRBV4-1; D: .; J: TRBJ2-7; size: .; CDR3: CASSHPGQPNSYEQYF; DNA: TGCGCCAGCAGCCACCCTGGACAGCCGAATTCCTACGAGCAGTACTTC
V: TRBV5-1; D: TRBD2; J: TRBJ2-3; size: .; CDR3: CASRAGGETDTQYF; DNA: TGCGCCAGCAGGGCCGGGGGGGAAACAGATACGCAGTATTTT
V: TRBV6-1; D: .; J: TRBJ2-5; size: few; CDR3: CASSYGRDTQETQYF; DNA: TGTGCCAGCAGTTATGGCCGGGACACACAAGAGACCCAGTACTTC
V: TRBV6-2/TRBV6-3; D: .; J: TRBJ1-5; size: many; CDR3: CASSYSSREKQPQHF; DNA: TGTGCCAGCAGTTACTCAAGCAGGGAAAAACAGCCCCAGCATTTT
V: TRBV7-6; D: .; J: TRBJ2-3; size: many; CDR3: CASSINWTPDTQYF; DNA: TGTGCCAGCAGCATCAATTGGACACCAGATACGCAGTATTTT
V: TRBV7-6; D: .; J: TRBJ2-1; size: few; CDR3: CASSLGLGGYNEQFF; DNA: TGTGCCAGCAGCTTAGGTCTAGGGGGCTACAATGAGCAGTTCTTC
V: TRBV7-8; D: TRBD1; J: TRBJ2-5; size: many; CDR3: CASSPDRGGLGLKTQYF; DNA: TGTGCCAGCAGCCCGGACAGGGGAGGCTTGGGGCTTAAGACCCAGTACTTC
V: TRBV28; D: .; J: TRBJ2-5; size: .; CDR3: CASRPGRGFREETQYF; DNA: TGTGCCAGCAGACCCGGCCGGGGATTCAGGGAAGAGACCCAGTACTTC
V: TRBV7-2; D: .; J: TRBJ1-1; size: .; CDR3: CASSRRESYAEAFF; DNA: TGTGCCAGCAGCCGACGCGAGAGTTACGCTGAAGCTTTCTTT
V: TRBV27; D: .; J: TRBJ1-5; size: .; CDR3: CASSWGHLGQPQHF; DNA: TGTGCCAGCAGTTGGGGACACTTAGGTCAGCCCCAGCATTTT
V: TRBV27; D: TRBD1; J: TRBJ2-3; size: .; CDR3: CASVLRGPVTDTQYF; DNA: TGTGCCAGCGTTCTTAGGGGGCCTGTCACAGATACGCAGTATTTT
V: TRBV7-2; D: .; J: TRBJ2-5; size: .; CDR3: CASSFRNQETQYF; DNA: TGTGCCAGCAGCTTTCGTAACCAAGAGACCCAGTACTTC
V: TRBV7-9; D: .; J: TRBJ2-1; size: few; CDR3: CASSPARAHNEQFF; DNA: TGTGCCAGCAGCCCCGCCCGGGCCCACAATGAGCAGTTCTTC
V: TRBV6-6; D: TRBD1; J: TRBJ1-1; size: many; CDR3: CASRKGQGLNTEAFF; DNA: TGTGCCAGCAGAAAAGGACAGGGTCTGAACACTGAAGCTTTCTTT
V: TRBV7-9; D: .; J: TRBJ2-2; size: .; CDR3: CASSNSGTQNTGELFF; DNA: TGTGCCAGCAGCAACTCCGGGACCCAGAACACCGGGGAGCTGTTTTTT
V: TRBV2; D: TRBD1; J: TRBJ1-5; size: .; CDR3: CAGDQGERNQPQHF; DNA: TGTGCCGGCGATCAGGGGGAGCGCAATCAGCCCCAGCATTTT
V: TRBV24-1; D: .; J: TRBJ2-5; size: .; CDR3: CATSDSQETQYF; DNA: TGTGCCACCAGTGATTCCCAAGAGACCCAGTACTTC
V: TRBV6-5; D: TRBD1; J: TRBJ2-2; size: .; CDR3: CASTGQGVNTGELFF; DNA: TGTGCCAGCACTGGACAGGGCGTAAACACCGGGGAGCTGTTTTTT
V: TRBV5-4; D: .; J: TRBJ2-1; size: .; CDR3: CASSFGSSNEQFF; DNA: TGTGCCAGCAGCTTTGGGTCGAGCAATGAGCAGTTCTTC
V: TRBV12-3/TRBV12-4; D: .; J: TRBJ2-1; size: .; CDR3: CASSLEELASYNEQFF; DNA: TGTGCCAGCAGTTTAGAGGAACTAGCTTCCTACAATGAGCAGTTCTTC
V: TRBV19; D: .; J: TRBJ1-5; size: .; CDR3: CASAWGQNAYSNQPQHF; DNA: TGTGCCAGCGCGTGGGGGCAGAACGCCTATAGCAATCAGCCCCAGCATTTT
V: TRBV6-2/TRBV6-3; D: .; J: TRBJ1-5; size: few; CDR3: CASSYGMMDQPQHF; DNA: TGTGCCAGCAGTTACGGAATGATGGATCAGCCCCAGCATTTT
V: TRBV12-3/TRBV12-4; D: TRBD1; J: TRBJ2-3; size: .; CDR3: CASSDVAAGGTDTQYF; DNA: TGTGCCAGCAGTGACGTTGCCGCAGGGGGCACGGATACGCAGTATTTT
V: TRBV6-2/TRBV6-3; D: .; J: TRBJ1-2; size: few; CDR3: CASSREQTNYGYTF; DNA: TGTGCCAGCTCGAGAGAACAGACTAACTATGGCTACACCTTC
V: TRBV29-1; D: TRBD1; J: TRBJ2-1; size: few; CDR3: CSASNPGTGGRNEQFF; DNA: TGCAGCGCCTCGAACCCAGGGACAGGGGGCCGAAATGAGCAGTTCTTC
V: TRBV7-9; D: TRBD1; J: TRBJ2-3; size: many; CDR3: CASSNGDRVGTDTQYF; DNA: TGTGCCAGCAGTAACGGGGACAGGGTTGGGACAGATACGCAGTATTTT
V: TRBV7-9; D: TRBD1; J: TRBJ1-1; size: .; CDR3: CASSLLIAGGSEAFF; DNA: TGTGCCAGCAGCTTACTAATTGCAGGGGGCTCTGAAGCTTTCTTT
V: TRBV2; D: .; J: TRBJ2-7; size: few; CDR3: CASSAGRHPILFF; DNA: TGTGCCAGCAGTGCGGGCAGGCACCCTATACTTTTCTTC
V: TRBV27; D: .; J: TRBJ2-3; size: many; CDR3: CASSFVYVATDTQYF; DNA: TGTGCCAGCAGTTTTGTTTATGTGGCCACAGATACGCAGTATTTT
V: TRBV14; D: .; J: TRBJ2-7; size: .; CDR3: CASSQAVGDYEQYF; DNA: TGTGCCAGCAGCCAAGCGGTAGGGGACTACGAGCAGTACTTC
V: TRBV2; D: .; J: TRBJ2-1; size: few; CDR3: CASSELGGGSYNEQFF; DNA: TGTGCCAGCAGTGAGCTTGGGGGAGGCTCCTACAATGAGCAGTTCTTC
V: TRBV11-2; D: .; J: TRBJ2-3; size: few; CDR3: CASSSLASRDTQYF; DNA: TGTGCCAGCAGCTCACTAGCCTCTAGGGATACGCAGTATTTT
V: TRBV27; D: TRBD2; J: TRBJ2-3; size: many; CDR3: CASSYRSGGATDTQYF; DNA: TGTGCCAGCAGTTATCGTAGCGGGGGGGCAACAGATACGCAGTATTTT
V: TRBV4-1; D: TRBD2; J: TRBJ2-1; size: .; CDR3: CASSPSKGGGNEQFF; DNA: TGCGCCAGTAGCCCTTCAAAAGGCGGGGGCAATGAGCAGTTCTTC
V: TRBV6-6; D: TRBD2; J: TRBJ2-7; size: .; CDR3: CASSYSGPSGGAYEQYF; DNA: TGTGCCAGCAGTTACTCGGGCCCTAGCGGGGGGGCGTACGAGCAGTACTTC
V: TRBV6-6; D: TRBD1; J: TRBJ2-2; size: .; CDR3: CASSYGGQGVNTGELFF; DNA: TGTGCCAGCAGTTACGGAGGACAGGGAGTGAACACCGGGGAGCTGTTTTTT
V: TRBV7-2; D: TRBD1; J: TRBJ1-2; size: few; CDR3: CASTPTGGAGYTF; DNA: TGTGCCAGCACCCCGACAGGGGGCGCTGGCTACACCTTC
V: TRBV6-1; D: .; J: TRBJ2-7; size: .; CDR3: CASSESPHEQYF; DNA: TGTGCCAGCAGTGAGAGTCCGCACGAGCAGTACTTC
V: TRBV7-6; D: .; J: TRBJ1-4; size: many; CDR3: CASTPGVSNEKLFF; DNA: TGTGCCAGCACCCCGGGGGTGTCAAATGAAAAACTGTTTTTT
V: TRBV18; D: .; J: TRBJ2-5; size: .; CDR3: CASSPGQGQVETQYF; DNA: TGTGCCAGCTCTCCTGGGCAGGGGCAGGTGGAGACCCAGTACTTC
V: TRBV7-8; D: .; J: TRBJ2-7; size: many; CDR3: CASSLDPAGALYEQYF; DNA: TGTGCCAGCAGCTTAGATCCGGCGGGGGCACTCTACGAGCAGTACTTC
V: TRBV28; D: TRBD1; J: TRBJ2-5; size: .; CDR3: CASSSKTGRETQYF; DNA: TGTGCCAGCAGTTCGAAGACAGGGAGAGAGACCCAGTACTTC
V: TRBV7-6; D: TRBD2; J: TRBJ2-5; size: .; CDR3: CASSSGSRTRPQETQYF; DNA: TGTGCCAGCAGCTCTGGCTCGAGGACTAGACCCCAAGAGACCCAGTACTTC
V: TRBV4-1; D: .; J: TRBJ2-5; size: once; CDR3: CASSQDWLGAGETQYF; DNA: TGTGCCAGCAGCCAAGATTGGCTGGGGGCTGGGGAGACCCAGTACTTC
V: TRBV9; D: TRBD1; J: TRBJ1-1; size: .; CDR3: CASSVSRDRDMNTEAFF; DNA: TGTGCCAGCAGCGTGTCCCGGGACAGGGATATGAACACTGAAGCTTTCTTT